One and the same sample provided the 13 T cell receptor beta chains below, sequenced in a study of identical twins. TCRdb re-called the 5' RACE reads with MiXCR, one entry per CDR3 protein. The repertoire has more than 400,000 distinct CDR3 sequences, over 12% of them found once; the top ten carry around 0.48%. The same sample was also studied in work on yellow fever vaccine responses in identical twins.

Sequencing was performed on CD4+ T cells sorted from blood. These receptors originate from a woman aged 18-30 years in good health.

The chain joins TRBV3-1 to TRBJ2-1, with TRBD1 matching 9 bases. CDR1 LGHDT and CDR2 YNNKEL come from the germline V gene (reference sequence). The CDR3 covers 16 residues. V gave up 0 bases and J gave up 7 bases; unmatched junction bases: 7. CDR3 region: CASSQDRGTGSNEQFF. The DNA of the CDR3 is TGTGCCAGCAGCCAAGATAGGGGGACAGGGTCAAATGAGCAGTTCTTC.

This clonotype has just a few counts. The CDR3 coding sequence is TGCAGCGCCGGCCCATCAACAGATACGCAGTATTTT. Translation gives CSAGPSTDTQYF. V usage is TRBV29-1 and J usage is TRBJ2-3, with D uncertain. Germline V gives CDR1 SQVTM, CDR2 ANQGSEA. The CDR3 consists of 12 residues. V was clipped by 7 bases and J by 3 bases, with 11 bases between them.

This clonotype was seen a handful of times. V gene TRBV12-3 or TRBV12-4 combines with J gene TRBJ1-2; 8 bases fit TRBD1. The CDR3 has 15 residues. J was trimmed by 4 bases and V by 3 bases; bases with no gene match: 7. The CDR3 loop is CASSFPATGAYGYTF. As DNA, the CDR3 is TGTGCCAGCAGTTTCCCCGCGACAGGGGCCTATGGCTACACCTTC.

This clonotype appeared a few times. The rearrangement links TRBV5-1 to TRBJ2-5; D ambiguous. Trimming removed 4 bases from V and 1 base from J, with 11 bases in between. Germline lookup yields CDR1 SGHRS and CDR2 YFSETQ. CDR3 length equals 14 residues. CDR3 loop: CASSLSHFQETQYF. CDR3 nucleotides: TGCGCCAGCAGCCTTAGCCACTTCCAAGAGACCCAGTACTTC.

V usage is TRBV27 and J usage is TRBJ1-2, with 8 bases that match TRBD1. Trimming removed 7 bases from V and 0 bases from J; junction bases left unmatched: 4. Germline V gives CDR1 MNHEY, CDR2 SMNVEV (reference sequence). This CDR3 has 14 residues. CDR3 amino acids: CASTPDRANYGYTF. The CDR3 coding sequence is TGTGCCAGCACCCCGGACAGGGCTAACTATGGCTACACCTTC.

V gene TRBV7-9 combines with J gene TRBJ2-5, with 11 nucleotides matching TRBD2. J gave up 4 bases and V 5 bases, and 6 bases lay outside the gene matches. There are 15 residues in the CDR3. Germline V gives CDR1 SEHNR, CDR2 FQNEAQ (reference sequence). CDR3 sequence: CASSKTGLAGETQYF. In DNA form, the CDR3 reads TGTGCCAGCAGCAAGACTGGACTAGCGGGAGAGACCCAGTACTTC. Based on the CDR3 plus reference TRBV7-9 and TRBJ2-5, the full variable domain is DTGVSQNPRHKITKRGQNVTFRCDPISEHNRLYWYRQTLGQGPEFLTYFQNEAQLEKSRLLSDRFSAERPKGSFSTLEIQRTEQGDSAMYLCASSKTGLAGETQYFGPGTRLLVL.

The chain uses TRBV20-1 and TRBJ2-1, with a possible D match to TRBD1 (5 bases). Trimming pared 7 bases from V and 0 bases from J, leaving 13 bases between. Germline V CDR1 and CDR2: DFQATT, SNEGSKA (reference sequence). CDR3 length equals 14 residues. The CDR3 coding sequence is TGCAGTGGGGGCTCTGGCGGCTCCTACAATGAGCAGTTCTTC. It yields the protein CSGGSGGSYNEQFF.

This clonotype appeared a few times. This sequence joins TRBV20-1 and TRBJ2-1, with TRBD2 identical over 8 bases. Germline trimming cut 3 bases from V and 4 bases from J; bases unmatched to any gene: 11. CDR3 length equals 16 residues. Per the germline V gene, CDR1 is DFQATT and CDR2 is SNEGSKA (reference sequence). The CDR3 sequence is CSASRGGGSKYNEQFF. The CDR3 DNA follows: TGCAGTGCTAGCAGAGGCGGGGGGTCCAAATACAATGAGCAGTTCTTC.

This clonotype was detected a few times. The rearrangement links TRBV12-3 or TRBV12-4 to TRBJ1-2; D might be TRBD1 (5 bases). Trimming shortened V by 3 bases and J by 4 bases, and 6 bases separated the two germline ends. This CDR3 has 12 amino acids. The CDR3 protein is CASSLGTYGYTF. CDR3 DNA sequence: TGTGCCAGCAGTTTGGGGACCTATGGCTACACCTTC.

The chain combines TRBV19 with TRBJ2-2; unclear D gene. This CDR3 is built from 15 residues. Germline loops: CDR1 LNHDA, CDR2 SQIVND (reference sequence). The V gene lost 5 bases and the J gene lost 0 bases, with 10 bases spanning the gap. The CDR3 loop is CASSVTDANTGELFF. The CDR3 bases are TGTGCCAGTAGTGTTACGGACGCGAACACCGGGGAGCTGTTTTTT.

This clonotype was counted between two and nine times. V usage is TRBV2 and J usage is TRBJ2-7, with D possibly being TRBD1 or TRBD2 (5 bases each). Looked up from germline, CDR1 is SNHLY and CDR2 is FYNNEI. The length of the CDR3 is 13 residues. The germline V and J ends were trimmed by 6 bases and 12 bases, with 21 bases remaining between them. In nucleotides, the CDR3 is TGTGCCAGCAGGAAAGACACCGGGACCCACCTGTACGTC. This gives the protein CASRKDTGTHLYV.

The chain employs TRBV5-5 and TRBJ2-7; unclear D gene. The V gene's germline CDR1 is SGHKS and CDR2 YYEKEE (reference sequence). The CDR3 spans 13 residues. V was shortened by 0 bases and J by 3 bases, with 7 bases between the two germline ends. The CDR3 loop reads CASSLVLNYEQYV. The CDR3 DNA reads TGTGCCAGCAGCTTGGTGCTAAACTACGAGCAGTACGTC.

A few counts support this clonotype. The V and J genes are TRBV20-1 and TRBJ1-6, with 7 bases fitting TRBD1. The CDR3 length is 14 residues. The germline V gene encodes CDR1 DFQATT and CDR2 SNEGSKA (reference sequence). J lost 8 bases, V lost 1 base, and 5 bases had no gene match. The CDR3 spells CSARVGTAYSPLHF. For the CDR3, the DNA is TGCAGTGCTAGAGTTGGGACAGCCTATTCACCCCTCCACTTT.